These T cell receptor beta chains were read from a single sample in a study of immune evolution from preneoplasia to lung adenocarcinoma. Measured with immunoSEQ multiplex PCR; TCRdb has only the in-frame clones, and not every one. Here the sample spans tens of thousands of clones, approximately 79% being singletons. The specimen sequenced was FFPE invasive lung adenocarcinoma tissue. The source of these receptors is a person between 55 and 70 years old with lung adenocarcinoma. Each CDR3 is given with its conserved first and last residue. A D gene is named only where the DNA matches it firmly. Clone size is stated in some rows and not others, as once, few, many or a class when expanded.

D	V	size	J	DNA	CDR3
-	TRBV19	-	TRBJ2-3	TGTGCCAGTAGTATCAAGTGGCGAACGGTCACAGATACGCAGTATTTT	CASSIKWRTVTDTQYF
-	TRBV28	-	TRBJ1-4	TGTGCCAGCAGCCCCACAGGGTTTAATGAAAAACTGTTTTTT	CASSPTGFNEKLFF
-	TRBV27	few	TRBJ2-3	TGTGCCAGCACCGGGGCAGCACAAAATACGCAGTATTTT	CASTGAAQNTQYF
TRBD2	TRBV5-5	-	TRBJ2-1	TGTGCCAGCAGCAAGAGCCTAGCGGGGTACAATGAGCAGTTCTTC	CASSKSLAGYNEQFF
TRBD1	TRBV11-2	-	TRBJ2-5	TGTGCCAGCAGCGCCGGGACAGGGTATGGGACCCAGTACTTC	CASSAGTGYGTQYF
-	TRBV7-2	-	TRBJ1-4	TGTGCCAGCAGCTTAGATTCGGACTCCCCCCGGGGGGAAAAACTGTTTTTT	CASSLDSDSPRGEKLFF
-	TRBV19	-	TRBJ2-7	TGTGCCAGTAGCCCTCGGCCTGGCGAGCAGTACTTC	CASSPRPGEQYF
TRBD2	TRBV19	-	TRBJ2-1	TGTGCCAGTAGTACGGCCGGGACTACAGACAATGAGCAGTTCTTC	CASSTAGTTDNEQFF
-	TRBV6-4	-	TRBJ2-1	TGTGCCAGCAGTGACCGCCCGGAGGGCGAGCAGTTCTTC	CASSDRPEGEQFF
-	TRBV10-1	few	TRBJ1-4	TGCGCCAGCAGGGAAGGGGGTAGGGAAAAACTGTTTTTT	CASREGGREKLFF
-	TRBV30	-	TRBJ2-2	TGTGCCTGGAGTGTTAGAACGGCGAACACCGGGGAGCTGTTTTTT	CAWSVRTANTGELFF
-	TRBV10-1	-	TRBJ2-7	TGCGCCCTCAATTACGAGCAGTACTTC	CALNYEQYF
-	TRBV7-9	-	TRBJ2-3	TGTGCCAGCAGCTTAGAGCAGTACTGGGGAGATACGCAGTATTTT	CASSLEQYWGDTQYF
-	TRBV5-6	-	TRBJ1-3	TGTGCCAGCAGCTTGAAAGGGGCCGGAAACACCATATATTTT	CASSLKGAGNTIYF
-	TRBV2	-	TRBJ1-5	TGTGCCAGCAGATCGAATATTGGCAATCAGCCCCAGCATTTT	CASRSNIGNQPQHF
-	TRBV11-3	-	TRBJ2-5	TGTGCCAGCAGGGCTCGGGCCTCCGGGACCCAGTACTTC	CASRARASGTQYF
TRBD1	TRBV18	-	TRBJ1-1	TGTGCCAGCTCACCACAACAGGGGAAGGGGACTGAAGCTTTCTTT	CASSPQQGKGTEAFF
-	TRBV29-1	-	TRBJ2-7	TGCAGCGTTCAAGGACAGACCTACGAGCAGTACTTC	CSVQGQTYEQYF
-	TRBV18	-	TRBJ2-1	TGTGCCAGCTCACCCTGGTCAGATGAGCAGTTCTTC	CASSPWSDEQFF
TRBD1	TRBV7-9	-	TRBJ2-5	TGTGCCAGCAGCGCCCCCAGGGGGCGAGAGACCCAGTACTTC	CASSAPRGRETQYF
TRBD2	TRBV2	few	TRBJ2-7	TGTGCCAGCAGCGAGACCCTTGAGCGGGATTACCACGAGCAGTACTTC	CASSETLERDYHEQYF